This T cell receptor (beta chain) appears in the sequencing data of a study of blood T cells in healthy people across ages. The table lists this clonotype with a few counts. A second PCR, run for 7 to 11 cycles, used a sample-barcoded 5' primer plus a J-beta primer mix. TCRdb reprocessed the 5' RACE reads with MiXCR, giving one entry per CDR3 protein. The table includes 700,000 to 850,000 distinct CDR3 sequences, about 55% detected once. The trim removed 1 base at V and 0 bases at J, leaving 7 bases unmatched. The CDR3 covers 17 residues. Germline assignment: CDR1 SGHVS and CDR2 FNYEAQ. This chain joins TRBV7-6 and TRBJ2-7; the match to TRBD2 covers 9 bases. This TCR was recovered from a man older than 75 in good health. The sample comprised blood. The CDR3 loop is CASSLVVAGGASYEQYF. DNA for the CDR3: TGTGCCAGCAGCTTAGTTGTGGCGGGGGGGGCCTCCTACGAGCAGTACTTC.